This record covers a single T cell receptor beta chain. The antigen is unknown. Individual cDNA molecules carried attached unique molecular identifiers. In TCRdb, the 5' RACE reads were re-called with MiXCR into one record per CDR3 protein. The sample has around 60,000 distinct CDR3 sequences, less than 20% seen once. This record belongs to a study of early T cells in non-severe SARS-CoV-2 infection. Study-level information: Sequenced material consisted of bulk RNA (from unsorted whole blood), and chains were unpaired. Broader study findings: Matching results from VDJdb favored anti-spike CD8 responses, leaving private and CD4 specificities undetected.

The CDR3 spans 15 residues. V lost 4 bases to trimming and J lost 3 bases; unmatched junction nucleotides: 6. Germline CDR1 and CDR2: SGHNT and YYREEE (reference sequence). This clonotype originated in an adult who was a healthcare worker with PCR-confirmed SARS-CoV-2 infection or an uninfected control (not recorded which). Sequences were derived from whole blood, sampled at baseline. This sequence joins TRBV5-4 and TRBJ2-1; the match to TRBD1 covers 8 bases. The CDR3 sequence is CASSPWTGNYNEQFF. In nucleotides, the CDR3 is TGTGCCAGCAGCCCCTGGACAGGGAACTACAATGAGCAGTTCTTC. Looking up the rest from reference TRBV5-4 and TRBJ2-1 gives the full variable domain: ETGVTQSPTHLIKTRGQQVTLRCSSQSGHNTVSWYQQALGQGPQFIFQYYREEENGRGNFPPRFSGLQFPNYSSELNVNALELDDSALYLCASSPWTGNYNEQFFGPGTRLTVL.